A selection of T cell receptor beta chains follows, all from one sample in a study of cytomegalovirus exposure and HLA in healthy donors. Libraries were prepared by immunoSEQ multiplex PCR; TCRdb keeps only in-frame clonotypes and omits some of them. This sample carries 150,000 to 180,000 clones, 65% to 80% of them seen once, and the ten largest clones take approximately 2.8%. Source material: PBMCs. The receptors were sampled from a man between 18 and 29 years old in good health and CMV-seronegative. CDR3s include the opening cysteine and the closing phenylalanine or tryptophan. The D gene is left open where the match is weak. Clone size is shown for a subset of rows, as once, few, many or a class of expanded clone.

clone_size,v_call,j_call,d_call,cdr3_aa,cdr3_nt
.,TRBV7-6,TRBJ2-4,.,CASSSARGAVGSQYF,TGTGCCAGCAGCTCAGCCCGGGGGGCGGTTGGCAGTCAGTACTTC
.,TRBV9,TRBJ1-3,TRBD1,CASSSRTGGYGNTIYF,TGTGCCAGCAGCAGTCGGACAGGGGGTTATGGAAACACCATATATTTT
.,TRBV5-1,TRBJ2-7,TRBD2,CASSVDGLAGGPIYEQYF,TGCGCCAGCAGCGTGGACGGACTAGCGGGGGGCCCCATCTACGAGCAGTACTTC
.,TRBV27,TRBJ2-1,.,CASSSIQSDGGAGNEQFF,TGTGCCAGCAGTTCCATTCAATCCGACGGAGGGGCGGGAAATGAGCAGTTCTTC
few,TRBV30,TRBJ1-2,TRBD1,CASRDRGLSNYGYTF,TGTGCCTCCCGGGACAGGGGCCTCTCTAACTATGGCTACACCTTC
.,TRBV5-6,TRBJ1-5,.,CASSFGRGADGSNQPQHF,TGTGCCAGCAGCTTCGGCAGGGGAGCTGATGGGTCCAATCAGCCCCAGCATTTT
once,TRBV5-1,TRBJ2-7,.,CASSPGEGTTYEQYF,TGCGCCAGCAGCCCCGGGGAGGGGACAACCTACGAGCAGTACTTC
.,TRBV19,TRBJ1-2,TRBD1,CASSIWGTGGHGYTF,TGTGCCAGTAGTATTTGGGGGACAGGGGGTCATGGCTACACCTTC
.,TRBV27,TRBJ1-2,.,CASAPGANYGYTF,TGTGCCAGCGCCCCGGGAGCTAACTATGGCTACACCTTC
few,TRBV29-1,TRBJ2-1,TRBD1,CSVELTGGHEQFF,TGCAGCGTAGAGTTAACAGGGGGCCATGAGCAGTTCTTC
.,TRBV5-1,TRBJ2-1,TRBD2,CASSLGGGGALGDEQFF,TGCGCCAGCAGCTTGGGCGGCGGGGGGGCTCTCGGGGATGAGCAGTTCTTC
once,TRBV27,TRBJ2-2,.,CASSLWAGSTGELFF,TGTGCCAGCAGTTTATGGGCAGGGTCCACCGGGGAGCTGTTTTTT
.,TRBV5-1,TRBJ1-1,.,CASSLTFLPGHGNTEAFF,TGCGCCAGCAGCTTGACGTTTCTCCCGGGACACGGGAACACTGAAGCTTTCTTT
few,TRBV9,TRBJ2-7,TRBD1,CASSVGGTGGPEQYF,TGTGCCAGCAGCGTAGGTGGGACAGGGGGCCCCGAGCAGTACTTC
.,TRBV5-1,TRBJ2-1,TRBD2,CASSLGLAGNEQFF,TGCGCCAGCAGCTTGGGACTAGCGGGGAATGAGCAGTTCTTC
.,TRBV7-3,TRBJ2-1,TRBD1,CASSSTGGAGSYNEQFF,TGTGCCAGCAGCTCCACAGGGGGCGCGGGCTCCTACAATGAGCAGTTCTTC
.,TRBV7-3,TRBJ2-1,.,CASSWRGDNEQFF,TGTGCCAGCAGCTGGCGAGGAGACAATGAGCAGTTCTTC
few,TRBV7-3,TRBJ2-3,.,CASSLGAFTDTQYF,TGTGCCAGCAGCTTGGGGGCTTTCACAGATACGCAGTATTTT
.,TRBV5-1,TRBJ2-6,.,CASSYSGATISGANVLTF,TGCGCCAGCAGCTATAGTGGGGCTACTATCTCTGGGGCCAACGTCCTGACTTTC
.,TRBV5-1,TRBJ2-4,.,CASSLPRGTAENIQYF,TGCGCCAGCAGCTTGCCCCGGGGGACAGCTGAAAACATTCAGTACTTC
.,TRBV5-4,TRBJ2-1,TRBD1,CASSPRDRVYNEQFF,TGTGCCAGCAGCCCCCGGGACAGGGTCTACAATGAGCAGTTCTTC
.,TRBV5-4,TRBJ2-4,.,CASSLKGRAKNSQYF,TGTGCCAGCAGCTTGAAAGGGAGAGCCAAAAACAGTCAGTACTTC
once,TRBV19,TRBJ2-5,.,CASSTRDYQETQYF,TGTGCCAGTAGTACCCGGGACTACCAAGAGACCCAGTACTTC
.,TRBV9,TRBJ2-3,TRBD2,CASSPHGGGAGDTQYF,TGTGCCAGCAGCCCCCATGGCGGGGGGGCCGGAGATACGCAGTATTTT
.,TRBV6-1,TRBJ2-7,.,CASTQAGPYEQYF,TGTGCCAGCACTCAGGCGGGACCGTACGAGCAGTACTTC
.,TRBV11-2,TRBJ2-3,TRBD2,CASSWAGGADTQYF,TGTGCCAGCAGCTGGGCGGGGGGGGCAGATACGCAGTATTTT
.,TRBV6-5,TRBJ1-2,.,CASSYSEGSYGYTF,TGTGCCAGCAGTTACTCGGAGGGCTCCTATGGCTACACCTTC
.,TRBV5-1,TRBJ2-5,TRBD2,CASRLAGGHETQYF,TGCGCCAGCAGACTAGCGGGGGGGCACGAGACCCAGTACTTC
.,TRBV5-4,TRBJ2-4,.,CASSLAKSGKNIQYF,TGTGCCAGCAGCTTGGCCAAATCGGGGAAGAACATTCAGTACTTC
.,TRBV19,TRBJ2-6,.,CASSGKRDVLTF,TGTGCCAGTAGTGGTAAGAGAGACGTCCTGACTTTC
.,TRBV30,TRBJ1-2,TRBD1,CAWTTGTGYGYGYTF,TGTGCCTGGACCACCGGGACAGGGTACGGGTATGGCTACACCTTC
few,TRBV4-2,TRBJ2-1,.,CASSQDPSSYNEQFF,TGTGCCAGCAGCCAAGACCCGAGCTCCTACAATGAGCAGTTCTTC
few,TRBV6-5,TRBJ1-5,TRBD1,CASSRTGGQPQHF,TGTGCCAGCAGTCGGACAGGAGGACAGCCCCAGCATTTT
.,TRBV6-5,TRBJ1-5,.,CASSPETNSNQPQHF,TGTGCCAGCAGCCCCGAGACAAATAGCAATCAGCCCCAGCATTTT
few,TRBV5-4,TRBJ1-4,TRBD1,CASSSVGTGVLNEKLFF,TGTGCCAGCAGCTCAGTCGGGACAGGGGTACTTAATGAAAAACTGTTTTTT
.,TRBV2,TRBJ1-5,.,CASSELLTVQPQHF,TGTGCCAGCAGTGAATTACTAACGGTGCAGCCCCAGCATTTT
few,TRBV28,TRBJ1-6,.,CASRGAFVSF,TGTGCCAGCAGAGGGGCCTTCGTCTCGTTT
.,TRBV20-1,TRBJ2-7,.,CSANRAYEQYF,TGCAGTGCTAACAGGGCCTACGAGCAGTACTTC
.,TRBV29-1,TRBJ2-1,.,CSTTVGDEQFF,TGCAGCACAACCGTCGGAGATGAGCAGTTCTTC
.,TRBV5-1,TRBJ2-6,TRBD2,CASSWGAPRGGLSGANVLTF,TGCGCCAGCAGCTGGGGAGCCCCACGGGGGGGCCTCTCTGGGGCCAACGTCCTGACTTTC
.,TRBV19,TRBJ2-6,TRBD1,CASSLDRAGANVLTF,TGTGCCAGTAGTCTAGACAGGGCCGGGGCCAACGTCCTGACTTTC
.,TRBV2,TRBJ2-2,.,CASSEGGAAGELFF,TGTGCCAGCAGTGAAGGGGGAGCCGCCGGGGAGCTGTTTTTT
.,TRBV29-1,TRBJ2-1,TRBD2,CSVEDPRGRGGHNEQFF,TGCAGCGTTGAAGATCCGCGCGGGCGGGGGGGCCACAATGAGCAGTTCTTC
.,TRBV2,TRBJ1-1,.,CASQRFQGKGNTEAFF,TGTGCCAGCCAACGCTTCCAGGGGAAGGGCAACACTGAAGCTTTCTTT
few,TRBV7-9,TRBJ1-1,TRBD1,CASSPATGVGTEAFF,TGTGCCAGCAGCCCGGCTACAGGGGTCGGCACTGAAGCTTTCTTT
.,TRBV28,TRBJ1-1,.,CASSPGSRYTEAFF,TGTGCCAGCAGTCCTGGGAGCAGGTACACTGAAGCTTTCTTT
few,TRBV6-5,TRBJ1-2,.,CASSYGAADGYTF,TGTGCCAGCAGTTACGGAGCAGCGGATGGCTACACCTTC
few,TRBV6-5,TRBJ1-1,.,CASSPGGRPNTEAFF,TGTGCCAGCAGTCCGGGAGGCAGACCGAACACTGAAGCTTTCTTT
.,TRBV7-9,TRBJ1-4,TRBD1,CASSSGQGATNEKLFF,TGTGCCAGCAGCTCGGGACAGGGTGCTACTAATGAAAAACTGTTTTTT
.,TRBV5-6,TRBJ1-1,.,CASQPSPGGTEAFF,TGTGCCAGCCAACCCAGCCCCGGGGGCACTGAAGCTTTCTTT
.,TRBV7-9,TRBJ1-2,TRBD1,CASSRGQESGYTF,TGTGCCAGCAGCCGGGGACAGGAATCTGGCTACACCTTC
.,TRBV4-3,TRBJ2-3,TRBD2,CASSQDSFLAGRSDTQYF,TGCGCCAGCAGCCAAGATAGTTTTCTAGCGGGGCGCTCAGATACGCAGTATTTT
.,TRBV5-1,TRBJ2-3,.,CASSLPKGGTDTQYF,TGCGCCAGCAGCCTTCCGAAGGGAGGAACAGATACGCAGTATTTT
.,TRBV6-5,TRBJ2-1,.,CASSLEGDSYNEQFF,TGTGCCAGCAGTTTGGAGGGTGACTCCTACAATGAGCAGTTCTTC
few,TRBV9,TRBJ2-7,TRBD2,CASSVGLGGGYEQYF,TGTGCCAGCAGCGTAGGTTTGGGGGGGGGATACGAGCAGTACTTC
.,TRBV5-1,TRBJ2-3,TRBD2,CASSLPTSGGETDTQYF,TGCGCCAGCAGCCTACCGACTAGCGGGGGGGAAACAGATACGCAGTATTTT
.,TRBV5-1,TRBJ1-1,.,CASSLAAGMNTEAFF,TGCGCCAGCAGCTTGGCCGCAGGGATGAACACTGAAGCTTTCTTT